The next 14 T cell receptor beta chains were all read from a single sample in a study of CD8 T cells in ankylosing spondylitis. TCRdb re-called the 5' RACE reads with MiXCR, one entry per CDR3 protein. The table records about 160,000 distinct CDR3 sequences, 9.8% of them present only once. Sequencing was carried out using blood, either unsorted or a sorted T cell fraction (not recorded which). The receptor set was obtained from a female donor with ankylosing spondylitis or in good health (not recorded which).

This chain connects TRBV27 to TRBJ2-1, with unresolved D. The germline gives CDR1 MNHEY, CDR2 SMNVEV (reference sequence). The CDR3 loop spans 14 amino acids. With 0 bases removed from V and 6 bases from J, the gap between germline ends came to 9 bases. The CDR3 DNA follows: TGTGCCAGCAGTTTATCGATAATCGGCAATGAGCAGTTCTTC. Encoded protein: CASSLSIIGNEQFF.

The V and J genes are TRBV4-3 and TRBJ2-7; TRBD2 might be the D (6 bases). The germline CDR1 and CDR2 sequences are LGHNA and YSLEER. This CDR3 is built from 15 residues. V was trimmed by 2 bases and J by 3 bases, leaving 14 bases between them. This chain's CDR3 is CASSQTRLGDYEQYF. The CDR3 coding sequence is TGCGCCAGCAGCCAAACCCGACTAGGGGACTACGAGCAGTACTTC.

This clonotype was observed a few times. The rearrangement uses TRBV20-1 and TRBJ1-6; D is undetermined. Trimming removed 0 bases at V and 1 base at J, with 10 bases between. This CDR3 is 16 amino acids long. CDR1 is DFQATT, CDR2 SNEGSKA, per germline (reference sequence). This CDR3 is CSARDSSGSYNSPLHF. The CDR3 DNA reads as TGCAGTGCTAGAGATTCTTCGGGGTCCTATAATTCACCCCTCCACTTT.

This clonotype has more than one count but fewer than ten. The chain joins TRBV5-4 to TRBJ1-1; 10 bases match TRBD1. CDR3 length: 13 residues. The junction had 5 bases not matched to a gene; V was cut back by 5 bases and J by 7 bases. Germline loops: CDR1 SGHNT, CDR2 YYREEE (reference sequence). The CDR3 loop reads CASRPRTGGEAFF. CDR3 DNA: TGTGCCAGCAGACCCAGGACAGGGGGTGAAGCTTTCTTT.

V usage is TRBV27 and J usage is TRBJ2-1; D is possibly TRBD1 (6 bases). CDR1 and CDR2 (germline): MNHEY, SMNVEV (reference sequence). Trimming cost V 5 bases and J 5 bases, with 13 bases left between them. This CDR3 comprises 14 residues. The CDR3 here is CASSPWTDHNEQFF. CDR3 sequence (DNA): TGTGCCAGCAGTCCCTGGACAGACCACAATGAGCAGTTCTTC.

At least ten counts were recorded for this clonotype. The chain uses TRBV12-3 or TRBV12-4 and TRBJ2-1, with 8 positions matching TRBD1. V lost 5 bases and J lost 8; bases outside the gene matches: 14. The CDR3 is made up of 16 amino acids. CDR3: CASSQRDRSIKHEQFF. The DNA of the CDR3 is TGTGCCAGCAGTCAGAGGGACAGGAGCATCAAGCATGAGCAGTTCTTC.

V and J are TRBV28 and TRBJ2-7, with D possibly TRBD2 on 5 matching bases. Germline CDR1 reads MDHEN; CDR2 reads SYDVKM. V lost 10 bases to trimming and J lost 7 bases, with 29 bases between them. The CDR3 is 16 amino acids. Here the CDR3 DNA reads TGTGCCACCCTAAACGTTACTAGAGAGCGGCGACGGGAGCAGTACTTC. Translated, it gives CATLNVTRERRREQYF.

Many counts were recorded for this clonotype. V and J are TRBV5-6 and TRBJ1-2; 7 bases are a match to TRBD1. CDR1 and CDR2 from the germline V gene are SGHDT and YYEEEE. After removal of 3 bases from V and 3 bases from J, the junction contained 8 bases not matched to a gene. This CDR3 is built from 15 residues. CDR3 sequence reads: CASSWDRQLYYGYTF. The CDR3, as DNA: TGTGCCAGCAGCTGGGACAGACAACTATACTATGGCTACACCTTC.

In this sample, this clonotype turned up a few times. V and J are TRBV27 and TRBJ2-6; no reliable D call. This CDR3 comprises 16 residues. Deletions cut 0 bases from V and 0 bases from J, with 6 bases between. The germline CDR1 and CDR2 sequences are MNHEY and SMNVEV (reference sequence). The CDR3 loop reads CASSLSMFSGANVLTF. CDR3 DNA: TGTGCCAGCAGTTTATCGATGTTCTCTGGGGCCAACGTCCTGACTTTC.

This clonotype was picked up many times. This chain links TRBV12-3 or TRBV12-4 with TRBJ2-3, with TRBD2 identical over 10 bases. V shed 4 bases, J shed 4 bases, and the junction held 8 bases outside the gene matches. CDR3 length: 16 amino acids. For the CDR3, the DNA is TGTGCCAGCAGTTACGGGACTAGCGCCACATCAGATACGCAGTATTTT. Protein product: CASSYGTSATSDTQYF.

This clonotype has more than one count but fewer than ten. The CDR3 region has the DNA TGCAGTGCTCCCAACCTTCGGGAGGGGGAAGAGACCCAGTACTTC. This translates into CSAPNLREGEETQYF. V is TRBV20-1 and J is TRBJ2-5, with 8 bases that match TRBD2. The germline CDR1 and CDR2 sequences are DFQATT and SNEGSKA (reference sequence). V shed 5 bases, J shed 3 bases, and the junction held 11 bases outside the gene matches. The CDR3 runs to 15 residues.

This clonotype was counted only a few times. The V call is TRBV20-1, the J call TRBJ2-1; 9 nucleotides align to TRBD2. Germline V CDR1 and CDR2: DFQATT, SNEGSKA (reference sequence). The CDR3 spans 14 residues. The ends lost 6 bases at V and 2 bases at J; junction bases unmatched: 5. CDR3 region: CSAATSGPYNEQFF. The CDR3 DNA is TGCAGTGCGGCGACTAGCGGTCCCTACAATGAGCAGTTCTTC.

The chain carries TRBV15 and TRBJ2-7; tentatively, D is TRBD2 (6 bases). The CDR3 loop spans 12 amino acids. V lost 8 bases to trimming and J lost 4 bases, with 12 bases between them. Germline CDR1 LNHNV, CDR2 YYDKDF (reference sequence). The CDR3 is CATSPGTYEQYF. DNA of the CDR3: TGTGCCACCTCTCCCGGGACTTACGAGCAGTACTTC.

This clonotype has a count of ten or more. This sequence joins TRBV7-9 and TRBJ1-5, with a tentative D call TRBD1 (5 bases). The V and J ends lost 5 bases and 7 bases respectively, with 12 bases between them. Germline V lookup: CDR1 SEHNR, CDR2 FQNEAQ (reference sequence). The CDR3 runs 13 residues. Here the CDR3 DNA reads TGTGCCAGCAGCATAGGGGATAGCCAGCCCCAGCATTTT. This encodes CASSIGDSQPQHF.